The next 19 T cell receptor beta chains were all read from a single sample in a study of T cell responses to AZD1222 COVID-19 vaccine. Produced via immunoSEQ multiplex PCR; TCRdb's table is partial and in-frame only. The data show some 80,000 clones, about 90% seen once. The sample consisted of peripheral blood, taken on day 0 of AZD1222 vaccination. The receptor set was obtained from an adult in good health.

This clone was seen once. V usage is TRBV9 and J usage is TRBJ1-2; TRBD1 matches 8 bases. Germline V gene sequence: CDR1 SGDLS, CDR2 YYNGEE. The CDR3 extends over 13 amino acids. Germline trimming cut 2 bases from V and 8 bases from J; bases unmatched to any gene: 5. The DNA of the CDR3 is TGTGCCAGCAGCGTCCCGACAGGGGAAGGCTACACCTTC. Protein: CASSVPTGEGYTF.

This sequence joins TRBV20-1 and TRBJ1-2, with unresolved D. The V and J ends lost 6 bases and 7 bases respectively, with 12 bases between them. The CDR3 is 11 amino acids. Germline V lookup: CDR1 DFQATT, CDR2 SNEGSKA (reference sequence). CDR3 bases: TGCAGTGCCACCGACGGGGTTGGCTACACCTTC. Translating gives CSATDGVGYTF.

The chain has TRBV3-1 (or the pseudogene TRBV3-2) and TRBJ1-2; 8 bases line up with TRBD1. V lost 4 bases and J lost 3; bases outside the gene matches: 4. Per germline, CDR1 LGHDT and CDR2 YNNKEL (reference sequence). The CDR3 runs to 14 residues. In DNA, the CDR3 is TGTGCCAGCAGCCCACGGGACAGGTACTATGGCTACACCTTC. It translates to CASSPRDRYYGYTF.

J is TRBJ1-1 and V is TRBV6-5; D gene uncertain. CDR1 and CDR2 (germline): MNHEY, SVGAGI. With 5 bases removed from V and 1 base from J, the gap between germline ends came to 11 bases. This CDR3 is 14 amino acids long. This CDR3 reads CASSLTASNTEAFF. In DNA, the CDR3 is TGTGCCAGCAGTCTGACCGCCTCGAACACTGAAGCTTTCTTT.

This chain links TRBV11-2 with TRBJ1-1, with D uncertain. CDR1 SGHAT and CDR2 FQNNGV come from the germline V gene. CDR3 size: 14 residues. V gave up 3 bases and J gave up 4 bases, with 12 bases separating them. Here the CDR3 reads CASSFGILGTEAFF. The CDR3 coding sequence is TGTGCCAGCAGCTTCGGTATTCTAGGCACTGAAGCTTTCTTT. The full variable domain, its missing parts supplied by reference TRBV11-2 and TRBJ1-1, is EAGVAQSPRYKIIEKRQSVAFWCNPISGHATLYWYQQILGQGPKLLIQFQNNGVVDDSQLPKDRFSAERLKGVDSTLKIQPAKLEDSAVYLCASSFGILGTEAFFGQGTRLTVV.

CDR3 loop: CASSRGYYGYTF. CDR3 DNA: TGTGCCAGCTCCCGGGGCTACTATGGCTACACCTTC. This rearrangement joins TRBV27 to TRBJ1-2; a possible D gene is TRBD1 (5 bases). V lost 8 bases and J 3 bases, leaving 10 bases between the germline ends. The CDR3 spans 12 residues. Per germline, CDR1 MNHEY and CDR2 SMNVEV (reference sequence).

Written as DNA, the CDR3 is TGCGCCAGCAGTGGGCAGCTTCAAGAGACCCAGTACTTC. Translation gives CASSGQLQETQYF. J is TRBJ2-5 and V is TRBV10-1, with unresolved D. Germline lookup yields CDR1 WNHNN and CDR2 SYGVQD (reference sequence). This CDR3 is built from 13 residues. V was clipped by 4 bases and J by 2 bases, with 8 bases between them.

This chain connects TRBV21-1 to TRBJ1-1. TRBV21-1 is assigned pseudogene status. The CDR3 extends over 14 amino acids. The CDR3: CASSKRQGRTEAFF. The CDR3 bases are TGTGCCAGCAGCAAACGCCAGGGGAGGACTGAAGCTTTCTTT.

The J gene is TRBJ1-2, the V gene TRBV3-1 (or the pseudogene TRBV3-2); 11 bases agree with TRBD1. The germline CDR1 and CDR2 sequences are LGHDT and YNNKEL (reference sequence). This CDR3 region has 15 residues. J was trimmed by 5 bases and V by 0 bases; bases with no gene match: 2. DNA of the CDR3: TGTGCCAGCAGCCAAGATGGGGACAGGGGGTATGGCTACACCTTC. Protein: CASSQDGDRGYGYTF.

This chain links TRBV6-2 or TRBV6-3 with TRBJ1-1; D is possibly TRBD1 (6 bases). V dropped 1 base and J dropped 4 bases, with 10 bases sitting between them. Germline CDR1 is MNHEY and CDR2 is SVGEGT. The CDR3 length is 14 residues. The CDR3 nucleotides are TGTGCCAGCAGTTACTGGGGGCTAGGCACTGAAGCTTTCTTT. Its translation: CASSYWGLGTEAFF.

The chain employs TRBV19 and TRBJ1-5; TRBD1 aligns across 7 bases. The CDR3 length is 15 residues. The V segment lost 2 bases and the J segment 2 bases; nucleotides outside the gene matches: 3. Germline loops: CDR1 LNHDA, CDR2 SQIVND (reference sequence). CDR3 nucleotides: TGTGCCAGTAGTATAAACAGGGGTGGCAATCAGCCCCAGCATTTT. Its translation is CASSINRGGNQPQHF.

A note on this clone: The identical CDR3 is also encoded by other nucleotide sequences in the sample. The chain recombines TRBV6-5 with TRBJ1-1, with no clear D. Germline V gene lookup returns CDR1 MNHEY and CDR2 SVGAGI. The ends were cut back, 0 bases at V and 3 bases at J, with 8 bases in the middle. This CDR3 has 14 amino acids. The CDR3: CASSYSRGDTEAFF. The CDR3 region has the DNA TGTGCCAGCAGTTACTCCCGGGGAGACACTGAAGCTTTCTTT.

The genes are TRBV5-5 and TRBJ1-2, with TRBD1 matching 9 bases. V trimming: 4 bases; J trimming: 4 bases; junction bases outside the gene matches: 8. The germline V gene encodes CDR1 SGHKS and CDR2 YYEKEE (reference sequence). The CDR3 totals 15 residues. The CDR3 sequence: CASSRGQGGIYGYTF. The CDR3 region has the DNA TGTGCCAGCAGCCGGGGACAGGGAGGTATCTATGGCTACACCTTC.

The CDR3 loop is CASSLVGSQGAWGYTF. The DNA for the CDR3 is TGCGCCAGCAGCTTGGTGGGGAGTCAGGGGGCGTGGGGCTACACCTTC. V gene TRBV5-1 combines with J gene TRBJ1-2; 8 bases align to TRBD1. Trimming took 0 bases from V and 8 from J; bases not matched to a gene: 12. The length of the CDR3 is 16 residues. CDR1 is SGHRS, CDR2 YFSETQ, per germline.

The chain couples TRBV15 to TRBJ1-1; D remains ambiguous. The CDR3 totals 16 residues. CDR1 and CDR2 from the germline V gene are LNHNV and YYDKDF (reference sequence). Between the trimmed V and J ends, which lost 0 bases and 5 bases, there was a span of 16 bases. The CDR3 sequence is CATSRDLTPGRTEAFF. The CDR3 region has the DNA TGTGCCACCAGCAGAGATCTAACTCCGGGGAGGACTGAAGCTTTCTTT.

A few counts support this clone. The chain links TRBV6-4 to TRBJ2-1; 9 nucleotides agree with TRBD2. Trimming at V came to 0 bases and at J to 4 bases, leaving 4 bases not matched to a gene. The length of the CDR3 is 16 residues. In germline, CDR1 is MRHNA, CDR2 SNTAGT. The CDR3, as DNA: TGTGCCAGCAGTGACTCAAGTAGCGGGGGTTACAATGAGCAGTTCTTC. Protein product: CASSDSSSGGYNEQFF.

The chain combines TRBV30 with TRBJ1-1, with a weak D call TRBD1 (5 bases). The V and J ends lost 2 bases and 3 bases respectively, with 7 bases between them. The CDR3 sequence is 12 residues long. Germline loops: CDR1 GTSNPN, CDR2 SVGIG (reference sequence). The CDR3 reads CAWSPGHTEAFF. DNA of the CDR3: TGTGCCTGGAGTCCGGGGCACACTGAAGCTTTCTTT.

As for this clone: Within the sample, other DNA sequences also encode this same CDR3. This rearrangement joins TRBV24-1 to TRBJ2-1; possible D gene TRBD2, 5 bases. The CDR3 has 12 residues. V lost 7 bases and J lost 2, with 5 bases in between. Germline V gene lookup returns CDR1 KGHDR and CDR2 SFDVKD. DNA of the CDR3: TGTGCCACCAGGGGAGCCTACAATGAGCAGTTCTTC. Its protein product is CATRGAYNEQFF.

The chain carries TRBV27 and TRBJ2-6; 10 bases agree with TRBD2. V was pared by 1 base and J by 4 bases, with 1 base of the junction left unmatched. Germline V CDR1 and CDR2: MNHEY, SMNVEV (reference sequence). This CDR3 contains 16 residues. The CDR3 reads CASSLLAGGGANVLTF. CDR3 in DNA: TGTGCCAGCAGTTTATTAGCGGGGGGCGGGGCCAACGTCCTGACTTTC. The full variable domain, completed using reference TRBV27 and TRBJ2-6, is EAQVTQNPRYLITVTGKKLTVTCSQNMNHEYMSWYRQDPGLGLRQIYYSMNVEVTDKGDVPEGYKVSRKEKRNFPLILESPSPNQTSLYFCASSLLAGGGANVLTFGAGSRLTVL.